The 21 T cell receptor beta chains reported below all come from one sample, sequenced in a study of prognosis after radiotherapy for stage I lung cancer. Researchers used two-round multiplex PCR to amplify TCR beta CDR3 starting from genomic DNA. Gene-specific primers for each TRBV and TRBJ gene drove first-round PCR. TCRdb recomputed calls from the multiplex PCR reads with MiXCR, one row per CDR3 protein. Here the sample spans more than 25,000 distinct CDR3 sequences, 32% being singletons. The sequencing used PBMCs, collected before or after stereotactic body radiation therapy (not recorded which). These receptors originate from a donor over 45 with non-small cell lung cancer.

This clonotype was seen repeatedly, ten times or more. The genes are TRBV7-7 and TRBJ2-5, with a tentative D call TRBD1 (5 bases). This CDR3 has 13 residues. Germline V CDR1 and CDR2: SSHAT, FNYEAQ (reference sequence). The V and J ends lost 3 bases and 4 bases respectively, with 9 bases between them. Here the CDR3 reads CASSFGQAETQYF. CDR3 DNA sequence: TGTGCCAGCAGCTTCGGACAAGCAGAGACCCAGTACTTC.

For this clonotype: Only one base separates this from a far larger clonotype, so it likely reflects a read error. J is TRBJ2-3 and V is TRBV6-5; tentative D call: TRBD1 (9 bases). This CDR3 contains 14 residues. Germline-derived CDR1 and CDR2 are MNHEY and SVGAGI. CDR3 loop: CDSGGGQGPDTQYF. DNA for the CDR3: TGTGACAGCGGGGGTGGACAGGGGCCAGATACGCAGTATTTT.

On this clonotype itself: Only one base separates this from a far larger clonotype, so it likely reflects a read error. This chain uses TRBV6-2 or TRBV6-3 with TRBJ2-5; no definite D call. The germline CDR1 and CDR2 sequences are MNHEY and SVGEGT. This CDR3 has 14 residues. The V and J ends lost 6 bases and 4 bases respectively, with 15 bases between them. Here the CDR3 reads CASRLLGKGETQYF. DNA of the CDR3: TGTGCCAGCAGGTTACTGGGAAAGGGAGAGACCCAGTACTTC.

This clonotype was observed a few times. The rearrangement joins TRBV10-2 to TRBJ1-4; possibly TRBD1 for D (5 bases). Between the trimmed V and J ends, which lost 2 bases and 1 base, there was a span of 14 bases. CDR3 length: 17 amino acids. Per germline, CDR1 WSHSY and CDR2 SAAADI. CDR3 in amino acids: CASSEKRVRVTNEKLFF. CDR3 coding DNA: TGCGCCAGCAGTGAGAAAAGAGTCAGGGTAACTAATGAAAAACTGTTTTTT.

This clonotype has at least ten counts. This rearrangement joins TRBV2 to TRBJ1-3; no clear D gene. CDR1 and CDR2 (germline): SNHLY, FYNNEI. The ends were cut back, 2 bases at V and 2 bases at J, with 4 bases in the middle. The CDR3 contains 13 residues. The CDR3 spells CASSELAGNTIYF. The CDR3 DNA sequence: TGTGCCAGCAGTGAACTTGCTGGAAACACCATATATTTT.

In regard to this clonotype: This sequence is one base from a far larger clone and is likely a read error. J is TRBJ2-5 and V is TRBV6-9; the match to TRBD2 covers 8 bases. The CDR3 covers 15 residues. Germline lookup yields CDR1 MNHGY and CDR2 SVAAGI. Written as DNA, the CDR3 is TGTGCCAGCAGTTATGTGACGGGAGGGGAAGATACCCAGTACTTC. The encoded protein is CASSYVTGGEDTQYF.

This clonotype was detected ten times or more. The chain links TRBV5-1 to TRBJ2-2; D might be TRBD2 (5 bases). Trimming removed 4 bases at V and 3 bases at J, with 13 bases between. From germline, CDR1 is SGHRS and CDR2 YFSETQ. This CDR3 has 15 amino acids. This CDR3 reads CASSRAGDHTGELFF. Here the CDR3 DNA reads TGCGCCAGCAGCCGGGCCGGGGATCACACCGGGGAGCTGTTTTTT.

As for this clonotype: One junction end disagrees with the germline gene, perhaps due to a read error. The chain has TRBV5-6 and TRBJ2-7, with 7 bases lining up with TRBD1. This CDR3 has 13 amino acids. Per germline, CDR1 SGHDT and CDR2 YYEEEE. This chain's CDR3 is CARSLGQAYEQYF. The CDR3 DNA is TGTGCCAGAAGCTTAGGACAGGCCTACGAGCAGTACTTC.

This clonotype was seen many times. V usage is TRBV3-1 and J usage is TRBJ2-7; D may be TRBD1 or TRBD2 (6 bases each). The CDR3 spans 20 residues. CDR1 is LGHDT and CDR2 is YNNKEL in the germline V gene (reference sequence). Trimming removed 2 bases from V and 6 bases from J, with 32 bases in between. CDR3 nucleotides: TGTGCCAGCAGCCAACGACCCACGCTGGGGGGCTATAGCTCAAAGTGCGAGCAGTACTTC. Translation: CASSQRPTLGGYSSKCEQYF.

With regard to this clonotype: A much larger clonotype is one base distant, so this may be a read error. V usage is TRBV9 and J usage is TRBJ2-5, with a tentative D call TRBD1 (6 bases). Per germline, CDR1 SGDLS and CDR2 YYNGEE. Trimming left V 3 bases short and J 5 bases short, with 17 bases between. The CDR3 totals 15 residues. The CDR3 nucleotides read TGTGCCAGCAGCGGGTGGGACACCGTGGGGGAGACCCAGTACTTC. Translating gives CASSGWDTVGETQYF.

This clonotype has a count of ten or more. The genes are TRBV18 and TRBJ2-7; D is perhaps TRBD2 (6 bases). Germline assignment: CDR1 KGHSH and CDR2 LQKENI. V gave up 4 bases and J gave up 3 bases, with 16 bases separating them. There are 15 residues in the CDR3. For the CDR3, the DNA is TGTGCCAGCTCACAGAACGGGGGTCGAGGCTACGAGCAGTACTTC. It yields the protein CASSQNGGRGYEQYF.

With regard to this clonotype: A much larger clone differs by one base, so this may be a read error. J is TRBJ2-1 and V is TRBV3-1; maybe TRBD2 (6 bases). The CDR3 totals 15 residues. The V gene's germline CDR1 is LGHDT and CDR2 YNNKEL (reference sequence). DNA for the CDR3: TGTGCCAGCAGCCAATCGGCGGGACCCGACAATGAGCATTTCTTC. It yields the protein CASSQSAGPDNEHFF.

The chain employs TRBV10-3 and TRBJ2-1; tentatively, D is TRBD2 (5 bases). The CDR3 runs to 14 residues. Germline CDR1 is ENHRY and CDR2 is SYGVKD. The V end was cut by 3 bases, the J end by 10 bases, with 16 bases between. This chain's CDR3 is CAISDSISDWEQFF. Written as DNA, the CDR3 is TGTGCCATCAGTGATTCTATTAGCGATTGGGAGCAGTTCTTC.

Comments on this clonotype: A much larger clone is a single base away; this may be a read error. The chain couples TRBV29-1 to TRBJ2-7; D might be TRBD2 (6 bases). Per the germline V gene, CDR1 is SQVTM and CDR2 is ANQGSEA. The CDR3 extends over 15 amino acids. Between the trimmed V and J ends, which lost 4 bases and 2 bases, there was a span of 18 bases. CDR3 amino acids: CSVVLAGCIAYEQYF. DNA of the CDR3: TGCAGCGTTGTCCTGGCGGGATGTATTGCCTACGAGCAGTACTTC.

This clonotype was counted at least ten times. This chain links TRBV5-5 with TRBJ1-2; TRBD1 aligns across 11 bases. Germline CDR1 is SGHKS and CDR2 is YYEKEE (reference sequence). This CDR3 is built from 16 residues. V trimming: 0 bases; J trimming: 3 bases; junction bases outside the gene matches: 4. The CDR3 DNA reads as TGTGCCAGCAGCTTGGAGGACAGGGGGCGCGACTATGGCTACACCTTC. As protein: CASSLEDRGRDYGYTF.

This clonotype was found many times. The chain couples TRBV19 to TRBJ2-1, with D uncertain. The CDR3 length is 13 residues. The ends were cut back, 0 bases at V and 6 bases at J, with 6 bases in the middle. Germline CDR1 LNHDA, CDR2 SQIVND (reference sequence). This CDR3 reads CASSIDTLNEQFF. As DNA, the CDR3 is TGTGCCAGTAGTATAGATACCCTCAATGAGCAGTTCTTC.

This clonotype was seen repeatedly, ten times or more. The chain carries TRBV20-1 and TRBJ2-5, with a possible D match to TRBD2 (7 bases). The germline V gene has CDR1 DFQATT and CDR2 SNEGSKA (reference sequence). The CDR3 is 15 amino acids. V gave up 0 bases and J gave up 4 bases, with 15 bases separating them. CDR3 nucleotide sequence: TGCAGTGCTAGAGAACCCCCAGGGGAGGGAGAGACCCAGTACTTC. Its translation: CSAREPPGEGETQYF.

CDR3 DNA: TGTGCCACCAGTGATGATCTCCACTCCTACAATGAGCAGTTCTTC. Protein sequence: CATSDDLHSYNEQFF. The V and J genes are TRBV24-1 and TRBJ2-1; D unclear. Germline V gene lookup returns CDR1 KGHDR and CDR2 SFDVKD. The length of the CDR3 is 15 residues. Trimming removed 3 bases from V and 0 bases from J, with 8 bases in between.

Of note for this clonotype: A far larger clone lies a single base away; this is likely a read error. V usage is TRBV11-2 and J usage is TRBJ1-1; D is undetermined. V was cut by 0 bases and J by 1 base, with 6 bases left in between. This CDR3 region has 14 residues. Germline assignment: CDR1 SGHAT and CDR2 FQNNGV. The chain's CDR3 is CASSLEQRNTEAFF. CDR3 DNA sequence: TGTGCCAGCAGCTTAGAACAGAGGAACACTGAAGCTTTCTTT.

In its sample, this clonotype was seen many times. The chain has TRBV18 and TRBJ1-3; the D gene is possibly TRBD1 (6 bases). CDR1 and CDR2 (germline): KGHSH, LQKENI. V was pared by 6 bases and J by 3 bases, with 15 bases between. The length of the CDR3 is 15 residues. The CDR3 region is CASSPGGRGGNTIYF. In nucleotides, the CDR3 is TGTGCCAGCTCTCCCGGGGGGCGCGGTGGAAACACCATATATTTT.

The table lists this clonotype with many counts. The rearrangement joins TRBV9 to TRBJ1-1; D might be TRBD1 (5 bases). V was pared by 4 bases and J by 4 bases, with 17 bases between. CDR1 is SGDLS and CDR2 is YYNGEE in the germline V gene. The length of the CDR3 is 15 residues. CDR3 sequence (DNA): TGTGCCAGCAGCCCATGGGGGGAGGTAGGCACTGAAGCTTTCTTT. Translating gives CASSPWGEVGTEAFF.